This TCR beta chain appears in the sequencing data of a study of T cell responses to AZD1222 COVID-19 vaccine. General study results and limits: It was only a handful of AZD1222 recipients who were seropositive at baseline.

Notes on this clone: The antigen remains undetermined.

Sequenced by immunoSEQ multiplex PCR; TCRdb stores in-frame clones only, minus some. The table includes 150,000 to 160,000 clones, approximately 87% detected once. CDR3 size: 11 residues. V lost 2 bases, J lost 6 bases, and 5 bases lay in between. Sequencing used peripheral blood, obtained on day 0 of MenACWY control vaccination. This TCR came from an adult in good health. This chain joins TRBV12-3 or TRBV12-4 and TRBJ2-7; the D is unclear. Written as DNA, the CDR3 is TGTGCCAGCAGTTTACTTCTCGAGCAGTACTTC. Encoded protein: CASSLLLEQYF.